By proportion, the clone carrying this TCR beta chain is medium-sized. Antigen unknown. This specimen belongs to a study of spatial heterogeneity in lung cancer. Study observations and caveats: Ubiquitous and regional expanded TCR counts tracked ubiquitous and regional nonsynonymous mutations, respectively. Mutation tallies in tumors tracked expanded intratumoral alpha and beta TCR counts.

Germline values: CDR1 SEHNR, CDR2 FQNEAQ (reference sequence). The CDR3 is 14 residues long. V gave up 5 bases and J gave up 4 bases; unmatched junction bases: 4. The time point here: sample taken at primary tumor resection. Unsorted whole RNA samples from tumor, nontumor lung or frozen PBMC were sequenced. Every cDNA TCR molecule received its own unique molecular identifier. TCRdb called the 5' RACE reads again in MiXCR, with one record for every CDR3 protein. In the table there are approximately 2,800 distinct CDR3 sequences, under 14% of which are singletons. Specimen: lung tumor tissue, collected at surgery. The genes are TRBV7-9 and TRBJ2-3, with TRBD2 identical over 9 bases. The sequence was collected from a male donor with early-stage non-small cell lung cancer. CDR3: CASSPRGGADTQYF. CDR3 DNA sequence: TGTGCCAGCAGCCCGCGGGGGGGCGCAGATACGCAGTATTTT.